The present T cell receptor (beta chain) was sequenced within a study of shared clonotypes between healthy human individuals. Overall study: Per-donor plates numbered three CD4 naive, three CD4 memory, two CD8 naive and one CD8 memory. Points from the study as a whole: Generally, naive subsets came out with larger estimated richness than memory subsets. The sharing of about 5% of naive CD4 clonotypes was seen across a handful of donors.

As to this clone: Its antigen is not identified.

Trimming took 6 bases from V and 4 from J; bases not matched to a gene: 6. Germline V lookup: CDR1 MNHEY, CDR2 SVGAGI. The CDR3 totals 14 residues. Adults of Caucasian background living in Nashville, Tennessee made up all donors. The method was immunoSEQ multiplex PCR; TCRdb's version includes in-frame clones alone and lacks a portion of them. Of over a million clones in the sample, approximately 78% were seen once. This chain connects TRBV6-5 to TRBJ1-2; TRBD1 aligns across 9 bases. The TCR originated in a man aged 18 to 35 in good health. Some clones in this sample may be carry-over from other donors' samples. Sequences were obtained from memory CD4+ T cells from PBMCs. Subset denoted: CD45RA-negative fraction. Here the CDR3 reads CASRSTGGSYGYTF. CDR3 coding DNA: TGTGCCAGCAGGTCAACAGGGGGCTCCTATGGCTACACCTTC.